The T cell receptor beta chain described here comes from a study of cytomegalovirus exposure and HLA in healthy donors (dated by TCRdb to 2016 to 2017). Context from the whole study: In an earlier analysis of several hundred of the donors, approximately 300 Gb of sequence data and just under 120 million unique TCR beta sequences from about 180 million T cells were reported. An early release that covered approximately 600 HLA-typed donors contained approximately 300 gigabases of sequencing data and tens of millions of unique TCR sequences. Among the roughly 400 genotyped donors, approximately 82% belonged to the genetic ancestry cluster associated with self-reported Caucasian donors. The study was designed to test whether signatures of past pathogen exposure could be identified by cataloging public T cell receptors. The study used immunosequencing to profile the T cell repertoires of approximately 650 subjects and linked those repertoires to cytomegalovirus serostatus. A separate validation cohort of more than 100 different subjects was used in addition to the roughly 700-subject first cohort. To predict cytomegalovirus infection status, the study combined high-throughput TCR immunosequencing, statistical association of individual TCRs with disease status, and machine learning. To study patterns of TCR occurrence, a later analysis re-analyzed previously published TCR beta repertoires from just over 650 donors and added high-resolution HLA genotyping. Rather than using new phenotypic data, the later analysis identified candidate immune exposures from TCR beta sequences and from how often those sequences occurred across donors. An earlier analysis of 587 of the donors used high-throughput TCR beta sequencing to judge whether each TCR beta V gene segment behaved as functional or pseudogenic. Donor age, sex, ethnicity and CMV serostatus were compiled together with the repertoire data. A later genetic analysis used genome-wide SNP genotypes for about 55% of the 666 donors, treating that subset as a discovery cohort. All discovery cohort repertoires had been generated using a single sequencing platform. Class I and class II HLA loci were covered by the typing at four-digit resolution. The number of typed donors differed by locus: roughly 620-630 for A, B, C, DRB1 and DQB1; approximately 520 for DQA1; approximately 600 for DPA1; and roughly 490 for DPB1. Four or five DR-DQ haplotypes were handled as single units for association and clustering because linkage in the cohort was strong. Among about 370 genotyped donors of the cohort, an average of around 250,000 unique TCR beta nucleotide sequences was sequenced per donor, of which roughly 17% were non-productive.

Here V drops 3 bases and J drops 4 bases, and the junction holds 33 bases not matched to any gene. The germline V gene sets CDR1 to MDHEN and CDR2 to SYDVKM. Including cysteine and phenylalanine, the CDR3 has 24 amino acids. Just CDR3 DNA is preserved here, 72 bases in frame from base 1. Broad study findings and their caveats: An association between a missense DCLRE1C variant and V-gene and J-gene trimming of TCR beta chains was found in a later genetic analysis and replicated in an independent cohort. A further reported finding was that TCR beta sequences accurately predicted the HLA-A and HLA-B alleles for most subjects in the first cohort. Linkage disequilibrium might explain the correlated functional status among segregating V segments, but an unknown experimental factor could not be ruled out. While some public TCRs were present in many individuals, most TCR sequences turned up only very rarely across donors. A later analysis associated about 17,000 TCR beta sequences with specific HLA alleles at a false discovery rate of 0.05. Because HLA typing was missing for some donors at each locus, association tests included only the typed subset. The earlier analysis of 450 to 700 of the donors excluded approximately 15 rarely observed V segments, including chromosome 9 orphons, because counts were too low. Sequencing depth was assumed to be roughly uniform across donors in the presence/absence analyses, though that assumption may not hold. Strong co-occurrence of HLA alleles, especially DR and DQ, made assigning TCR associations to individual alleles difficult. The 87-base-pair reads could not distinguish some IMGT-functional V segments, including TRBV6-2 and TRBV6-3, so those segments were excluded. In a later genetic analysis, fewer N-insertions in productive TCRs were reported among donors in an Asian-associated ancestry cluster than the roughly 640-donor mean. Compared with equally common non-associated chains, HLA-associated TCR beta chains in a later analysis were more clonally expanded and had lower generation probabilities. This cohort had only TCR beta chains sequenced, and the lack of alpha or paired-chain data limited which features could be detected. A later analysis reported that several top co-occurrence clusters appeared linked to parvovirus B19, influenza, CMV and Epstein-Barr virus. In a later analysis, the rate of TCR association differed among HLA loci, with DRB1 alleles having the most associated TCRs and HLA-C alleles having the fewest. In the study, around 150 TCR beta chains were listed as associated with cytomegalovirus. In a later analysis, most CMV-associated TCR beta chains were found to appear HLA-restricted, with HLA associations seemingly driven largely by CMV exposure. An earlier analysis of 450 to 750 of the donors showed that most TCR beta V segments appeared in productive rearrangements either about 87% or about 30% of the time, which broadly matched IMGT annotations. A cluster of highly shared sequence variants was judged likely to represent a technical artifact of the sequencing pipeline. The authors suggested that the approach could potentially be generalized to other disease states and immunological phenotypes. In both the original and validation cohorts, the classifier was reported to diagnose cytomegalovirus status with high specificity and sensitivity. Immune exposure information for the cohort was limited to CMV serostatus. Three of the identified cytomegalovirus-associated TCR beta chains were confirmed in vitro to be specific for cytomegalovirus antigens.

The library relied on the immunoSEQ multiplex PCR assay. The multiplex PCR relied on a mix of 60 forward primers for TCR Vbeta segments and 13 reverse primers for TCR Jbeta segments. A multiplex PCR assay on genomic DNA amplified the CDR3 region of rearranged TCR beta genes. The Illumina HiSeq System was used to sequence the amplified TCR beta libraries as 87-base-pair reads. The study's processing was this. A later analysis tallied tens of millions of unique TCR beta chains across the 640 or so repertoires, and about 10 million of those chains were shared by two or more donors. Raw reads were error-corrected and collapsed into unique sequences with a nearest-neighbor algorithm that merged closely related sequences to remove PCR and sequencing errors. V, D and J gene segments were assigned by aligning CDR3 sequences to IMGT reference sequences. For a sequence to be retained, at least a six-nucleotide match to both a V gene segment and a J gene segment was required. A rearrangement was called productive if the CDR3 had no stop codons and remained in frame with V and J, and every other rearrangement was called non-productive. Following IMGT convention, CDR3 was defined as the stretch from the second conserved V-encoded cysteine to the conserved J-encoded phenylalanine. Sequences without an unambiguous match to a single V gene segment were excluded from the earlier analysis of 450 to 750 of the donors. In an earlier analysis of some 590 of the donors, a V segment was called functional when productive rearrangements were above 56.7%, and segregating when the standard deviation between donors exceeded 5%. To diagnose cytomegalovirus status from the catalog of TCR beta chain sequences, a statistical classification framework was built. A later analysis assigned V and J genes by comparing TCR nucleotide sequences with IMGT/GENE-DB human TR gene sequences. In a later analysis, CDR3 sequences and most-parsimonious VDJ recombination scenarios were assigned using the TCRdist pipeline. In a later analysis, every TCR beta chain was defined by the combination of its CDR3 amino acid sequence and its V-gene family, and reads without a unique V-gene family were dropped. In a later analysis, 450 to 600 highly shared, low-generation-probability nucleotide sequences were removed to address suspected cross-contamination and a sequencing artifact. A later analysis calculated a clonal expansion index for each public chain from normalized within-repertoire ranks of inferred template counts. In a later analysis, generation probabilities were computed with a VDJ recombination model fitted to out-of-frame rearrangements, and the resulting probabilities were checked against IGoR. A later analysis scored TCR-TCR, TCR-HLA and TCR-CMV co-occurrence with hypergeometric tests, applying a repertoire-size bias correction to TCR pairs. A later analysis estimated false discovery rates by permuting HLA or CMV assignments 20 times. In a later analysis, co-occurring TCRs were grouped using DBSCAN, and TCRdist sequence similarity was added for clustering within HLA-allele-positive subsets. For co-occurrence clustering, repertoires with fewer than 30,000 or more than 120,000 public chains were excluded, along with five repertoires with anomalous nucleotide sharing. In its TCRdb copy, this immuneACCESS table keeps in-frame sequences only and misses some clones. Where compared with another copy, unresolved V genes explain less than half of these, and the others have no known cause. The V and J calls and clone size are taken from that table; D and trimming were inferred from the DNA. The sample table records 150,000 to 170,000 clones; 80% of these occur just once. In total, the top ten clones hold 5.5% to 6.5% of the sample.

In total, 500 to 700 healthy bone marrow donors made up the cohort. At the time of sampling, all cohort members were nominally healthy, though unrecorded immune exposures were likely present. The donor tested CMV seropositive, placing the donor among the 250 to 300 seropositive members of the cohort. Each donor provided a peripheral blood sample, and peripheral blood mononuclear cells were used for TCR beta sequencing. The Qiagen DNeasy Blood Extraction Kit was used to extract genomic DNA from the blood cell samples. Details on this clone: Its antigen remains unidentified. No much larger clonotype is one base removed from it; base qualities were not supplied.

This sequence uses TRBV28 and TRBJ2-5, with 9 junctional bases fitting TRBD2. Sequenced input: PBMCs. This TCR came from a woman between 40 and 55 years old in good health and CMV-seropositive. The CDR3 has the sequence CASSFFGLAGRPAQDARDGETQYF. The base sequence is TGTGCCAGCAGTTTTTTCGGGCTAGCGGGGAGACCTGCACAGGACGCGAGGGATGGAGAGACCCAGTACTTC.